The 19 T cell receptor beta chains presented below share a single source sample, sequenced in a study of Tregs in tolerant kidney transplant recipients. Generated by immunoSEQ multiplex PCR, the TCRdb table keeps only in-frame clones and is missing some. Of 85,000 to 95,000 clones listed, approximately 94% were seen once; the top ten hold 4.5% to 5%. Input material: CD8+ T cells from blood. Every receptor here comes from a human donor in good health.

As DNA, the CDR3 is TGCAGCGTTGGGAGGTTGGGGGCGGGTTATGGCTACACCTTC. It is translated as CSVGRLGAGYGYTF. The chain couples TRBV29-1 to TRBJ1-2, with a weak D call TRBD1 (6 bases). The CDR3 contains 14 residues. Germline-derived CDR1 and CDR2 are SQVTM and ANQGSEA. V lost 4 bases to trimming and J lost 5 bases, with 17 bases between them.

The table lists this clone with a few counts. This sequence joins TRBV21-1 and TRBJ2-7; the DNA was not compared with TRBD2, the D call given in the table. TRBV21-1 is recorded as a pseudogene. The CDR3 consists of 16 residues. The CDR3 here is CASSRLRTSGGNEQYF. CDR3 nucleotide sequence: TGTGCCAGCAGCAGACTCCGGACTAGCGGGGGGAACGAGCAGTACTTC.

The chain has TRBV4-1 and TRBJ2-3; the match to TRBD2 covers 10 bases. Per germline, CDR1 MGHRA and CDR2 YSYEKL. Germline trimming cut 0 bases from V and 2 bases from J; bases unmatched to any gene: 5. CDR3 size: 17 residues. This CDR3 is CASSQDLAGEFTDTQYF. The CDR3 nucleotides read TGCGCCAGCAGCCAAGATCTAGCGGGGGAATTCACAGATACGCAGTATTTT.

This chain joins TRBV7-8 and TRBJ1-2, with 7 bases identical to TRBD1. Germline values: CDR1 SGHVS, CDR2 FQNEAQ. V dropped 0 bases and J dropped 4; count of bases not matched to a gene: 8. The CDR3 is made up of 16 amino acids. CDR3 nucleotides: TGTGCCAGCAGCTTAGCCGGGACAGCCGGGGGCTATGGCTACACCTTC. Protein: CASSLAGTAGGYGYTF.

The rearrangement uses TRBV7-9 and TRBJ2-3; TRBD2 matches 8 bases. The V gene end was trimmed by 0 bases and the J gene end by 1 base; junction bases not matched to a gene: 0. CDR3 length: 15 amino acids. The germline CDR1 and CDR2 sequences are SEHNR and FQNEAQ (reference sequence). The CDR3 loop reads CASSLASGGTDTQYF. The CDR3 DNA sequence: TGTGCCAGCAGCTTAGCTAGCGGGGGCACAGATACGCAGTATTTT.

J is TRBJ2-7 and V is TRBV10-3, with D uncertain. V dropped 3 bases and J dropped 12 bases, with 12 bases sitting between them. The germline V gene has CDR1 ENHRY and CDR2 SYGVKD. This CDR3 comprises 11 residues. The CDR3 DNA reads TGTGCCATCAGTGAAATGTCCGAGGTGTACTTC. It yields the protein CAISEMSEVYF.

The V call is TRBV30, the J call TRBJ1-5; D is uncertain. V lost 0 bases to trimming and J lost 3 bases, with 9 bases between them. CDR3 size: 14 residues. Germline assignment: CDR1 GTSNPN and CDR2 SVGIG (reference sequence). This chain's CDR3 is CAWSVSGYNQPQHF. In nucleotides, the CDR3 is TGTGCCTGGAGTGTTTCCGGGTACAATCAGCCCCAGCATTTT.

The chain uses TRBV5-4 and TRBJ2-7, with D maybe TRBD2 (5 bases). Germline V gene data show CDR1 as SGHNT and CDR2 as YYREEE (reference sequence). Trimming took off 0 bases at V and 5 bases at J, with 12 bases between the two ends. CDR3 length: 14 amino acids. This CDR3 is CASSLGEYVDEQYF. The CDR3, as DNA: TGTGCCAGCAGCTTGGGGGAGTATGTTGACGAGCAGTACTTC.

Worth noting for this clone: The sample holds other DNA sequences that translate to the same CDR3. The chain recombines TRBV7-9 with TRBJ2-7; no reliable D call. The germline V gene encodes CDR1 SEHNR and CDR2 FQNEAQ (reference sequence). This CDR3 has 12 residues. The ends were cut back, 5 bases at V and 0 bases at J, with 5 bases in the middle. Here the CDR3 reads CASSLSSYEQYF. The CDR3 region has the DNA TGTGCCAGCAGCCTCTCCTCCTACGAGCAGTACTTC.

The CDR3 loop reads CASSYPGLEGTQYF. CDR3 in DNA: TGTGCCAGCAGTTACCCGGGACTAGAGGGTACGCAGTATTTT. The J gene is TRBJ2-3, the V gene TRBV27, with TRBD2 matching 8 bases. V was clipped by 4 bases and J by 8 bases; unmatched bases: 8. The CDR3 runs to 14 residues. Germline V gene lookup returns CDR1 MNHEY and CDR2 SMNVEV (reference sequence).

This chain uses TRBV7-6 with TRBJ2-5; weak D call: TRBD2 (6 bases). The germline V and J ends were trimmed by 4 bases and 3 bases, with 9 bases remaining between them. The CDR3 is 13 residues long. CDR1 and CDR2 (germline): SGHVS, FNYEAQ. CDR3 sequence: CASSSRLEETQYF. CDR3 sequence (DNA): TGTGCCAGCAGCTCCAGACTAGAAGAGACCCAGTACTTC.

The chain employs TRBV18 and TRBJ2-7, with 7 bases identical to TRBD1. CDR3 size: 13 residues. The germline gives CDR1 KGHSH, CDR2 LQKENI. The junction had 3 bases not matched to a gene; V was cut back by 5 bases and J by 2 bases. In nucleotides, the CDR3 is TGTGCCAGCTCAGGTACAGGGGCCTACGAGCAGTACTTC. Residues: CASSGTGAYEQYF.

The chain joins TRBV5-1 to TRBJ1-4; D gene unclear. Germline-derived CDR1 and CDR2 are SGHRS and YFSETQ. V was shortened by 5 bases and J by 8 bases, with 16 bases between the two germline ends. The CDR3 runs 14 residues. Here the CDR3 reads CASSSMGKSEKLFF. In nucleotides, the CDR3 is TGCGCCAGCAGTTCGATGGGGAAATCGGAAAAACTGTTTTTT.

The chain recombines TRBV4-1 with TRBJ1-5; 10 bases agree with TRBD1. V gave up 3 bases and J gave up 7 bases; unmatched junction bases: 12. Germline CDR1 and CDR2: MGHRA and YSYEKL. The CDR3 is 17 amino acids. CDR3 sequence reads: CASSQSATGGGEQPQHF. The CDR3 DNA reads TGCGCCAGCAGCCAGTCCGCGACAGGGGGCGGCGAGCAGCCCCAGCATTTT.

The rearrangement uses TRBV5-1 and TRBJ1-1; 8 bases are shared with TRBD1. The J segment lost 1 base and the V segment lost 4 bases, leaving 6 bases of the junction unmatched. Germline assignment: CDR1 SGHRS and CDR2 YFSETQ. The CDR3 has 15 residues. The CDR3 sequence: CASSRRGQGNTEAFF. The CDR3 nucleotides are TGCGCCAGCAGCCGACGAGGACAGGGGAACACTGAAGCTTTCTTT.

The chain carries TRBV4-1 and TRBJ2-1; tentatively, D is TRBD1 (5 bases). The CDR3 sequence is 17 residues long. Trimming removed 4 bases from V and 3 bases from J, with 19 bases in between. Germline V gives CDR1 MGHRA, CDR2 YSYEKL. The CDR3: CASSLRGDRSSYNEQFF. The CDR3 nucleotides read TGCGCCAGCAGCCTAAGGGGTGACAGATCCAGCTACAATGAGCAGTTCTTC.

CDR3 protein: CASSLSAVPDTQYF. The CDR3 nucleotides are TGTGCCAGCAGCTTATCTGCGGTTCCAGATACGCAGTATTTT. This chain uses TRBV7-9 with TRBJ2-3; D is unclear. The CDR3 spans 14 residues. With 2 bases removed from V and 4 bases from J, the gap between germline ends came to 10 bases. Germline V gives CDR1 SEHNR, CDR2 FQNEAQ (reference sequence).

The rearrangement links TRBV4-1 to TRBJ2-7; TRBD2 aligns across 12 bases. Trimming removed 2 bases from V and 3 bases from J; junction bases left unmatched: 5. Germline V gene lookup returns CDR1 MGHRA and CDR2 YSYEKL. The CDR3 contains 16 residues. The CDR3 bases are TGCGCCAGCAGCCAACTAGCGGGAGGGGGTGGCTACGAGCAGTACTTC. Translation: CASSQLAGGGGYEQYF.

The chain is built from TRBV2 and TRBJ2-7; a weak D match, TRBD2 (6 bases). The CDR3 is 15 amino acids. The V gene's germline CDR1 is SNHLY and CDR2 FYNNEI. V lost 4 bases, J lost 1 base, and 14 bases lay in between. CDR3 coding DNA: TGTGCCAGCAGTGCACCGACTAGGATTTCCTACGAGCAGTACTTC. Translating it yields CASSAPTRISYEQYF.